The clone carrying this T cell receptor (beta chain) was seen repeatedly, ten times or more. Relative to the germline gene, one junction end is altered; a read error may explain this. The sample comes from a study of T-cell reconstitution after alpha-beta-depleted transplantation in children. The germline gives CDR1 LGHDT, CDR2 YNNKEL (reference sequence). This CDR3 has 15 residues. The library targeted TCRbeta and was prepared with unique molecular identifiers. TCRdb analysed the PCR reads with MiXCR anew, one entry per CDR3 protein. The sample yields under 300,000 distinct CDR3 sequences, approximately 9.8% seen once.

The sequenced sample was PBMCs from the stem cell graft donor, obtained from the stem cell graft. The TCR comes from a human donor who donated a stem cell graft to a child with SCID. The V call is TRBV3-1, the J call TRBJ2-2, with a tentative D call TRBD1 (6 bases). CDR3 coding DNA: TGCGCCAGCAGCCCGAGGACAGCAAACACCGGGGAGCTGTTTTTT. It specifies CASSPRTANTGELFF.